This paragraph reports one TCR beta chain. No antigen is known for it. This record comes from a study of T cell responses to AZD1222 COVID-19 vaccine. Overall study findings and caveats: Spike-wide vaccine-associated CD4 TCRs dominated at 160-218 and 743-854.

The method was immunoSEQ multiplex PCR; TCRdb's version includes in-frame clones alone and lacks a portion of them. The sample includes around 150,000 clones, 75% to 90% of them seen just once. V was clipped by 0 bases and J by 4 bases, with 9 bases between them. Per germline, CDR1 SGHDN and CDR2 FVKESK. The CDR3 extends over 14 amino acids. The source was peripheral blood, collected on day 0 of AZD1222 vaccination. This sequence originates from an adult in good health. The rearrangement uses TRBV14 and TRBJ1-2, with D possibly being TRBD1 (5 bases). Written as DNA, the CDR3 is TGTGCCAGCAGCCAAGATTGGGGGACCTATGGCTACACCTTC. Amino acids: CASSQDWGTYGYTF.